This T cell receptor beta chain was recovered during a study of CD8 T cells in ankylosing spondylitis. Findings and limits, study-wide: Prior work had noted some motif variants in reactive arthritis blood and synovial fluid. Disease-linked clones were found to be CD8+ and relatively rare in peripheral blood. Apparently characteristic of ankylosing spondylitis blood was a TCR beta motif (eight highly homologous variants). Reportedly, significant enrichment of disease-linked clones occurred in matched ankylosing spondylitis synovial fluid.

This clonotype has a count of ten or more. Its specificity is unknown. The CDR3 covers 16 residues. Unmatched junction bases numbered 8, after V lost 3 bases and J lost 1 base. Quantitative 5'-RACE with molecular barcodes produced the TCR beta libraries. TCRdb re-derived calls from the 5' RACE reads in MiXCR, one entry per CDR3 protein. The data hold approximately 540,000 distinct CDR3 sequences, with roughly an eighth observed a single time. This clonotype was sampled from a male donor with ankylosing spondylitis. The rearrangement links TRBV12-3 or TRBV12-4 to TRBJ1-1; 7 nucleotides match TRBD1. The sample taken for sequencing was blood, either unsorted or a sorted T cell fraction (not recorded which). The CDR3 loop reads CASSFGQARGNTEAFF. CDR3 nucleotide sequence: TGTGCCAGCAGTTTCGGACAGGCTCGCGGGAACACTGAAGCTTTCTTT.